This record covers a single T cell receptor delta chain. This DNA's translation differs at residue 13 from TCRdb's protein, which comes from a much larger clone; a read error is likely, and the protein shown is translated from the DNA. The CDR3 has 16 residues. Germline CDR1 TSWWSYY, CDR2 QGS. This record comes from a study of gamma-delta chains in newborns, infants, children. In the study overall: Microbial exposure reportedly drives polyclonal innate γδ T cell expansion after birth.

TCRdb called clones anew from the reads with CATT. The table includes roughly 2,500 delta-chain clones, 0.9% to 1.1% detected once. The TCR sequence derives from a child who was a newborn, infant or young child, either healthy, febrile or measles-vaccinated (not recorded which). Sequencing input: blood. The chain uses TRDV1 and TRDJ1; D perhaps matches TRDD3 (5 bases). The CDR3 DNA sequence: TGTGCTCTTGGGGAACGAAGGGGGCCACCCACCGATAGACTCATCTTT. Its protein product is CALGERRGPPTDRLIF.